This T cell receptor beta chain was retrieved from a study of blood T cells in healthy people across ages. Germline V lookup: CDR1 DFQATT, CDR2 SNEGSKA (reference sequence). Trimming cost V 3 bases and J 6 bases, with 15 bases left between them. CDR3 size: 14 residues. The second PCR ran roughly 6 to 11 cycles with a sample-barcoded 5' primer and J-beta primers. TCRdb reprocessed the 5' RACE reads via MiXCR and lists one record per CDR3 protein. Seen here are hundreds of thousands of distinct CDR3 sequences, about 42% observed once, and the top ten hold about a sixth. The extraction recovered at least 5 micrograms of total RNA per sample.

J is TRBJ1-5 and V is TRBV20-1, with D unresolved. Sequencing was carried out using blood. This TCR was recovered from a man at least 80 years old in good health. DNA of the CDR3: TGCAGTGCTAGGACCCCCGGCGGTGGTCAGCCCCAGCATTTT. Protein sequence: CSARTPGGGQPQHF.